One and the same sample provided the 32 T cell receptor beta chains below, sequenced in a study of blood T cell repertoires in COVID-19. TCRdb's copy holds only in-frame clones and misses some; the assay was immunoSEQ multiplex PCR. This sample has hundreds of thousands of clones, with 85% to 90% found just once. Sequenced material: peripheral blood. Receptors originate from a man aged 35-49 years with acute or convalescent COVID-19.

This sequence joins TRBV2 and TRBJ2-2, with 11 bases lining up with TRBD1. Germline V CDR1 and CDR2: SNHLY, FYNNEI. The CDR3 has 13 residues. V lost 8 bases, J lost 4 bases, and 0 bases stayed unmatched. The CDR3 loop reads CASGTGGTGELFF. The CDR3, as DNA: TGTGCCAGCGGGACAGGGGGCACCGGGGAGCTGTTTTTT.

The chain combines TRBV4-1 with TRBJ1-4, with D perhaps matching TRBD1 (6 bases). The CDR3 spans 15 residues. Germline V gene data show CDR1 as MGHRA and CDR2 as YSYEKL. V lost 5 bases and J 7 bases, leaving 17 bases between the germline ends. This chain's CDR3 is CASSKTGPGGEKLFF. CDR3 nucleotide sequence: TGCGCCAGCAGCAAAACAGGGCCGGGAGGTGAAAAACTGTTTTTT.

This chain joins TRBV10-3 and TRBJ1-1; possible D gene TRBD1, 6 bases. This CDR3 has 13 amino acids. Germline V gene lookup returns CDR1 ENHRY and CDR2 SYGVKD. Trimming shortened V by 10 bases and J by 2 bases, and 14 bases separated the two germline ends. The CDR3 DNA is TGTGCCACGTCAGGGGACCGCAACACTGAAGCTTTCTTT. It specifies CATSGDRNTEAFF.

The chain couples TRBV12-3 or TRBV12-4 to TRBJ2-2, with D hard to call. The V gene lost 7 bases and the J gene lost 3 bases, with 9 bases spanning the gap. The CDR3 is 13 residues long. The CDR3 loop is CASTSSDTGELFF. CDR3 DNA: TGTGCCAGCACGTCCTCGGACACCGGGGAGCTGTTTTTT.

CDR3 in DNA: TGTGCCATAAGGACCGGGACAGGGAAAAACACCATATATTTT. It codes for CAIRTGTGKNTIYF. V is TRBV7-2 and J is TRBJ1-3; TRBD1 matches 9 bases. Germline lookup yields CDR1 SGHTA and CDR2 FQGNSA. The V and J ends lost 10 bases and 6 bases, in that order; junction bases with no gene match: 10. This CDR3 spans 14 amino acids.

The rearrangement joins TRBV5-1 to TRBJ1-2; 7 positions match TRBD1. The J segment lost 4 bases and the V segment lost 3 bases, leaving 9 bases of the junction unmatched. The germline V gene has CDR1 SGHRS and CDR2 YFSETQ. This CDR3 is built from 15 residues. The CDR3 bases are TGCGCCAGCAGCTCACAGGGGCCCTCTGCCTATGGCTACACCTTC. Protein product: CASSSQGPSAYGYTF.

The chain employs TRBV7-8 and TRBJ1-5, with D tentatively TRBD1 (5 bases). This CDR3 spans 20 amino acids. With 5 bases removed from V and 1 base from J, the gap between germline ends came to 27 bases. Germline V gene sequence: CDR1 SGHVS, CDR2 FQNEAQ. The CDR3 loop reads CASSHASGMGGFISNQPQHF. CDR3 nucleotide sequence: TGTGCCAGCAGCCACGCATCCGGTATGGGGGGGTTTATAAGCAATCAGCCCCAGCATTTT.

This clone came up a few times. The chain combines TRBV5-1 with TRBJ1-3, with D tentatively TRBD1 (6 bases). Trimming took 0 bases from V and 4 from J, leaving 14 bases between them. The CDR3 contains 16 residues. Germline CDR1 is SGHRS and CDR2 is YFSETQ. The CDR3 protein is CASSLDPGGVGNTIYF. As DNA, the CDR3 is TGCGCCAGCAGCTTGGATCCGGGGGGCGTAGGAAACACCATATATTTT.

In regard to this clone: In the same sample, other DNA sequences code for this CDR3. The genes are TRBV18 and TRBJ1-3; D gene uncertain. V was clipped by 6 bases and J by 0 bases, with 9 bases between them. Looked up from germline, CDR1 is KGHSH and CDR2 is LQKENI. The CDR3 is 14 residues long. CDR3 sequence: CASSPGSSGNTIYF. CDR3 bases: TGTGCCAGCTCGCCTGGGAGCTCTGGAAACACCATATATTTT. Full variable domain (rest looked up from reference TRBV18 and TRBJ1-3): NAGVMQNPRHLVRRRGQEARLRCSPMKGHSHVYWYRQLPEEGLKFMVYLQKENIIDESGMPKERFSAEFPKEGPSILRIQQVVRGDSAAYFCASSPGSSGNTIYFGEGSWLTVV.

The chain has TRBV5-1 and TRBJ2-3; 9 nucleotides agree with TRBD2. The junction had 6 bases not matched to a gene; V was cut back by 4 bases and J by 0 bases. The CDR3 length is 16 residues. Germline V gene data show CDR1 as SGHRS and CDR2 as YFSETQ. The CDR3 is CASSPRTSASTDTQYF. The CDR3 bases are TGCGCCAGCAGCCCCCGGACTAGCGCTAGCACAGATACGCAGTATTTT.

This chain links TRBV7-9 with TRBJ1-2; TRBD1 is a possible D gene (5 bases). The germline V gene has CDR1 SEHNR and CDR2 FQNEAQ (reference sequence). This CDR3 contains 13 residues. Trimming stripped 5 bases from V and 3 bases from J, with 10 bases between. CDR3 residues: CASSTGTYYGYTF. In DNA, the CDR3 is TGTGCCAGCAGCACCGGGACTTACTATGGCTACACCTTC.

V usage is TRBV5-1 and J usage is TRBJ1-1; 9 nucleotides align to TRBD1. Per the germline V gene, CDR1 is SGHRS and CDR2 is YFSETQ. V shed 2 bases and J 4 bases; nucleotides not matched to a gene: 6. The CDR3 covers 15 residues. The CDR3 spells CASSFTGTGITEAFF. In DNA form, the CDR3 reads TGCGCCAGCAGCTTTACCGGGACAGGGATCACTGAAGCTTTCTTT.

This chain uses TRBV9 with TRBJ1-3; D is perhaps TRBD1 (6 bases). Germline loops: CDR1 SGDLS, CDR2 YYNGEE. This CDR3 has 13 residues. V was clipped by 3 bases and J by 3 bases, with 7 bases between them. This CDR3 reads CASSGTVGNTIYF. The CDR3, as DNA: TGTGCCAGCAGCGGGACAGTTGGAAACACCATATATTTT.

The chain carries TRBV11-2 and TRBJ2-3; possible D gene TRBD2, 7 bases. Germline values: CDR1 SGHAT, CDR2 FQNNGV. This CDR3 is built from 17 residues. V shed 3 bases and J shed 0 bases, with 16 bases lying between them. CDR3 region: CASSFSGRGGSTDTQYF. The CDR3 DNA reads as TGTGCCAGCAGCTTTTCTGGTAGGGGGGGGAGCACAGATACGCAGTATTTT.

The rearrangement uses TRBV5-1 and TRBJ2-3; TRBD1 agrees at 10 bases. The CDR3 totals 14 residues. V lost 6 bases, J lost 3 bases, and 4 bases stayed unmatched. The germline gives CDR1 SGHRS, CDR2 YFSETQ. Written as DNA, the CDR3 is TGCGCCAGCACCCGGGACAGGGGAACAGATACGCAGTATTTT. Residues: CASTRDRGTDTQYF. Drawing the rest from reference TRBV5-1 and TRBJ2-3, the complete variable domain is KAGVTQTPRYLIKTRGQQVTLSCSPISGHRSVSWYQQTPGQGLQFLFEYFSETQRNKGNFPGRFSGRQFSNSRSEMNVSTLELGDSALYLCASTRDRGTDTQYFGPGTRLTVL.

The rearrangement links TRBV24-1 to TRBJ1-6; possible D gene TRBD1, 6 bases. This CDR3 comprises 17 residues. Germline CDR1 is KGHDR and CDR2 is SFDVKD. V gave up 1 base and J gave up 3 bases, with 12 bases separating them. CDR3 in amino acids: CATSDLRGLGYNSPLHF. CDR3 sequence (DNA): TGTGCCACCAGTGATTTAAGGGGGTTAGGCTATAATTCACCCCTCCACTTT.

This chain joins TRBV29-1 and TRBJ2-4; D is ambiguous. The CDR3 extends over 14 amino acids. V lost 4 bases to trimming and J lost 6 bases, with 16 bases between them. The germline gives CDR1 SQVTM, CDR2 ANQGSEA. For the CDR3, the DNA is TGCAGCGTTGTAAGGTCCAGCGAAGGAAACATTCAGTACTTC. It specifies CSVVRSSEGNIQYF.

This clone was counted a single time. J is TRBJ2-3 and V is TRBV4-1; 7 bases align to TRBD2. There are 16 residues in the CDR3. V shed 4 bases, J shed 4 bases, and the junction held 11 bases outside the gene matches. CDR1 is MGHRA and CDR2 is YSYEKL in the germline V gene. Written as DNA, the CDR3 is TGCGCCAGCAGCCCAAGTGTGACGGGGGGATCAGATACGCAGTATTTT. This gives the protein CASSPSVTGGSDTQYF.

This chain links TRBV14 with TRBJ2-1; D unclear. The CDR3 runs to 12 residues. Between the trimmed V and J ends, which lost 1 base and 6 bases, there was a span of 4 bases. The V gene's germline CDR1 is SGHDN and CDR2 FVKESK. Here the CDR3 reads CASSQVSNEQFF. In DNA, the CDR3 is TGTGCCAGCAGCCAAGTATCCAATGAGCAGTTCTTC.

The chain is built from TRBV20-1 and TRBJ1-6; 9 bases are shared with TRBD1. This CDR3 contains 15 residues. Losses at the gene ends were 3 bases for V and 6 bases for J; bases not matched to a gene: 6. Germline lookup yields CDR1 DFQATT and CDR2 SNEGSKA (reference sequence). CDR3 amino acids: CSASTTGGGNSPLHF. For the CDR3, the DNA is TGCAGTGCTAGTACTACAGGGGGCGGTAATTCACCCCTCCACTTT.

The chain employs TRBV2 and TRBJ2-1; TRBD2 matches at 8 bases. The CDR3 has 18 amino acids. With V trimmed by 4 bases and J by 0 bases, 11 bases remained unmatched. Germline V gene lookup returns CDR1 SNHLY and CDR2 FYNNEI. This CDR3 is CASSVTGGPPGSYNEQFF. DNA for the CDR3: TGTGCCAGCAGTGTAACGGGGGGGCCGCCTGGCTCCTACAATGAGCAGTTCTTC.

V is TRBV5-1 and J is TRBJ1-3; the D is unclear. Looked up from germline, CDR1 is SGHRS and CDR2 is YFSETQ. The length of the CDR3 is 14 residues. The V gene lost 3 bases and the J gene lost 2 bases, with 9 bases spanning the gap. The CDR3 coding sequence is TGCGCCAGCAGCTCGGAGGGAGCTGGAAACACCATATATTTT. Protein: CASSSEGAGNTIYF.

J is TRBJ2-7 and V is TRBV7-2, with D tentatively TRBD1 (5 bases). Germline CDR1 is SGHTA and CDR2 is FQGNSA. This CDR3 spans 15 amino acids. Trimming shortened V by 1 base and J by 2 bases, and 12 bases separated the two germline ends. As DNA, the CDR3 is TGTGCCAGCAGCTTAGGACAGAGCGCAGCCTACGAGCAGTACTTC. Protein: CASSLGQSAAYEQYF.

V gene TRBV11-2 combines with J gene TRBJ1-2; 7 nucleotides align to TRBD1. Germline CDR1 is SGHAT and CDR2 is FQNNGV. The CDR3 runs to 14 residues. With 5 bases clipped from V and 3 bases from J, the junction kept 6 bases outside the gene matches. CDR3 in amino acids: CASSPGQRDYGYTF. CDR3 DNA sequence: TGTGCCAGCAGCCCGGGACAGCGGGACTATGGCTACACCTTC.

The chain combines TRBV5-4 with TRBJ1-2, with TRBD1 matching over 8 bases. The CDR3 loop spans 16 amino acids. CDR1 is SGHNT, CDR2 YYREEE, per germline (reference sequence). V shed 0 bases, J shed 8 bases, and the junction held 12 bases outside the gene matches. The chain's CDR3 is CASSLGSRDRRAGYTF. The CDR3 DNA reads TGTGCCAGCAGCTTGGGTTCGCGGGACAGGAGGGCCGGCTACACCTTC.

The CDR3 nucleotides are TGTGCCAGCAGTGAAGCTCGGTACGAGCAGTACTTC. Encoded protein: CASSEARYEQYF. V and J are TRBV2 and TRBJ2-7; D is unresolved. CDR3 length equals 12 residues. The ends were cut back, 0 bases at V and 4 bases at J, with 4 bases in the middle. Germline V gene lookup returns CDR1 SNHLY and CDR2 FYNNEI.

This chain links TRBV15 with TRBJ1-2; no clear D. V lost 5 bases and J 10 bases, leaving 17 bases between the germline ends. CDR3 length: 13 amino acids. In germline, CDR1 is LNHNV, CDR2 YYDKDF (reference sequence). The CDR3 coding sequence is TGTGCCACCAGCGCTCGGCCGGACTCTGTCTACACCTTC. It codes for CATSARPDSVYTF.

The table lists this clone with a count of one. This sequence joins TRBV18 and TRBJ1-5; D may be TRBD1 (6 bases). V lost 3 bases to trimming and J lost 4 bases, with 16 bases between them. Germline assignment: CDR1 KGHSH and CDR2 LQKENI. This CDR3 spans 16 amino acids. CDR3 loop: CASSPSTGMWNQPQHF. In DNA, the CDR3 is TGTGCCAGCTCACCGTCTACAGGGATGTGGAATCAGCCCCAGCATTTT.

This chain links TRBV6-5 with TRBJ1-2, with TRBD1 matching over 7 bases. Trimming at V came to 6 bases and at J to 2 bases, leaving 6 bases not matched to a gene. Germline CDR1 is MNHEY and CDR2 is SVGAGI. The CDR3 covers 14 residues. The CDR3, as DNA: TGTGCCAGCAGGTCCGGGACAGAAAACTATGGCTACACCTTC. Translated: CASRSGTENYGYTF.

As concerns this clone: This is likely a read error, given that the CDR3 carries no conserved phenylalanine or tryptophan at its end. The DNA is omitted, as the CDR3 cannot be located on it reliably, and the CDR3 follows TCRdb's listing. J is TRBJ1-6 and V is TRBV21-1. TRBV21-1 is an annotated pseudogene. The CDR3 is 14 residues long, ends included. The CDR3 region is CASSSKGLQVTPPL.

The CDR3 DNA follows: TGTGCCAGCAGCTTACGAAGCGGGAGGGCGAACACTGAAGCTTTCTTT. It is translated as CASSLRSGRANTEAFF. This rearrangement joins TRBV7-9 to TRBJ1-1; D is unresolved. The CDR3 is 16 residues long. Looked up from germline, CDR1 is SEHNR and CDR2 is FQNEAQ (reference sequence). V lost 2 bases and J lost 1, with 14 bases in between.

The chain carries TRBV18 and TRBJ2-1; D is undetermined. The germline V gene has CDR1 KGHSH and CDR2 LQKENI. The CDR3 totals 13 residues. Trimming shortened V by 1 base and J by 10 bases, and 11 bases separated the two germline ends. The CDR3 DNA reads TGTGCCAGCTCACCACGGCAGGATGGCGAGCAGTTCTTC. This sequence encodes CASSPRQDGEQFF.